This entry features one T cell receptor beta chain sequence. Its target is not known. Germline V gives CDR1 MGHRA, CDR2 YSYEKL. Trimming shortened V by 3 bases and J by 3 bases, and 12 bases separated the two germline ends. The CDR3 has 15 amino acids. This sample is part of a study of PD-1 blockade in classical Hodgkin lymphoma. General study results and limits: CD4+ TCR diversity, unlike CD8+, climbed significantly by C4D1. In newly diagnosed patients, baseline TCR diversity was reportedly below that of healthy donors.

The time point: cycle 4 day 1 (C4D1), after about 6 weeks of nivolumab. No patient escaped relapse after autologous stem cell transplantation, and brentuximab vedotin exposure varied. Best responses were complete response, partial response or progressive disease. The assay was immunoSEQ multiplex PCR, and TCRdb's table has in-frame clones only and misses some. The table lists about 32,000 clones, over 75% of them singletons. The chain joins TRBV4-1 to TRBJ2-1, with TRBD2 as a possible D gene (6 bases). The clonotype originates from a human donor with classical Hodgkin lymphoma. Sequenced material: peripheral blood mononuclear cells (PBMCs), taken before the fourth cycle of nivolumab. The CDR3 sequence is CASSQAGTDYNEQFF. The CDR3 region has the DNA TGCGCCAGCAGCCAGGCGGGGACCGACTACAATGAGCAGTTCTTC.